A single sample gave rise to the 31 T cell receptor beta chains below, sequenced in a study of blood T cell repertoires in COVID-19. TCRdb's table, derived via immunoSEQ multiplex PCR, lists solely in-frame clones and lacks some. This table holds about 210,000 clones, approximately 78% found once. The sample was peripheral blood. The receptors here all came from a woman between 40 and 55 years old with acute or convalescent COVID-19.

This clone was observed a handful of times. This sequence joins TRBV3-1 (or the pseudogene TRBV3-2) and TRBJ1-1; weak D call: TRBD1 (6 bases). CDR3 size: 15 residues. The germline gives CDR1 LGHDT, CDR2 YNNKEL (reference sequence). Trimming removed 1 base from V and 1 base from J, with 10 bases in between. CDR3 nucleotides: TGTGCCAGCAGCCAAGCAGGGACAAAGAACACTGAAGCTTTCTTT. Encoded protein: CASSQAGTKNTEAFF.

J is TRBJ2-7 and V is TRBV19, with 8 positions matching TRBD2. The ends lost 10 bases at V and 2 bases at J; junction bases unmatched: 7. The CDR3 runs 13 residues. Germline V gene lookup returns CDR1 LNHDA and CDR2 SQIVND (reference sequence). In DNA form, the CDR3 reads TGTGCCACTCAAGCGGGGGTTCCCTACGAGCAGTACTTC. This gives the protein CATQAGVPYEQYF.

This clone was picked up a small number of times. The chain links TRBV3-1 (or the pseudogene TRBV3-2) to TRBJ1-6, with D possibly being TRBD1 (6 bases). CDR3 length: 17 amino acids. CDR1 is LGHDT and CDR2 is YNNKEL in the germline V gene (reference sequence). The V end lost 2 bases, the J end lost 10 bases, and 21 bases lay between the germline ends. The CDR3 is CASSQLPGGALKSPLHF. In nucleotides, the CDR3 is TGTGCCAGCAGCCAATTACCGGGGGGGGCGTTGAAATCACCCCTCCACTTT.

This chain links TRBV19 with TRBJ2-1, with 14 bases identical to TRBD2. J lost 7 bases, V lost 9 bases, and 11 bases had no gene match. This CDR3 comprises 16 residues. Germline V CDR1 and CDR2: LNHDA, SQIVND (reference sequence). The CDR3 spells CASTGTSGSLTNEQFF. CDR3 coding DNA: TGTGCCAGCACCGGGACTAGCGGGAGTTTGACTAATGAGCAGTTCTTC.

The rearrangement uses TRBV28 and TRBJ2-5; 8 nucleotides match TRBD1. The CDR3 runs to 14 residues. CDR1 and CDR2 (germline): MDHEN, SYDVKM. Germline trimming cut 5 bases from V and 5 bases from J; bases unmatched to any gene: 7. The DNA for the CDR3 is TGTGCCAGCAGTCTGGAACAGGGGGACGAGACCCAGTACTTC. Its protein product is CASSLEQGDETQYF.

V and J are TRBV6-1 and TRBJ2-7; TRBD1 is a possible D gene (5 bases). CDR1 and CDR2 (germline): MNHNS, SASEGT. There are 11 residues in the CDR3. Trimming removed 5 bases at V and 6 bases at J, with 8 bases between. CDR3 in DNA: TGTGCCAGCAGTTCAGGGTCCGAGCAGTACTTC. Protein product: CASSSGSEQYF.

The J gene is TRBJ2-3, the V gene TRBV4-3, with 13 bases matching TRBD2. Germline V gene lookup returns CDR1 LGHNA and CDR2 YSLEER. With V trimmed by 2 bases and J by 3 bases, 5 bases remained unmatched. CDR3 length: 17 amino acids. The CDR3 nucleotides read TGCGCCAGCAGCCAAACGAGGACTAGCGGGAGAACAGATACGCAGTATTTT. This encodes CASSQTRTSGRTDTQYF.

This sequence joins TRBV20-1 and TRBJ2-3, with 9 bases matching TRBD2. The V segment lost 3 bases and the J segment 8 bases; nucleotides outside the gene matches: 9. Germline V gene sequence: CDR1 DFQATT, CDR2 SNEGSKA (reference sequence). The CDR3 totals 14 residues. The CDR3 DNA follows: TGCAGTGCTAGTTTAGCGGGAGAAATGCGTACGCAGTATTTT. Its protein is CSASLAGEMRTQYF.

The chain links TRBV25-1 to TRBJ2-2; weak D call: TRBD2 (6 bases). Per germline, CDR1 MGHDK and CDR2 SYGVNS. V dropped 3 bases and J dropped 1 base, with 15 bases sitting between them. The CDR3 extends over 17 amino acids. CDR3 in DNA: TGTGCCAGCAGTGATGAGATTAGCGGTAGGAACACCGGGGAGCTGTTTTTT. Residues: CASSDEISGRNTGELFF.

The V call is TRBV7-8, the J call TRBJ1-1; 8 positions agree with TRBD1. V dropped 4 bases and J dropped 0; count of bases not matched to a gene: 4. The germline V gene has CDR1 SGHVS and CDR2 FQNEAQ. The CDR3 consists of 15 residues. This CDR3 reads CASSSTGVMNTEAFF. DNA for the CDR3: TGTGCCAGCAGCTCGACAGGGGTCATGAACACTGAAGCTTTCTTT.

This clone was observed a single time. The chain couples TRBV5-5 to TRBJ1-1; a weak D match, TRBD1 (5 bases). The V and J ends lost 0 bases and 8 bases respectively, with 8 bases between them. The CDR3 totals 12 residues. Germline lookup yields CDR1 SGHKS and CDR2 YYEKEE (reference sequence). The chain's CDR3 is CASSLGGPEAFF. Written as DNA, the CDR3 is TGTGCCAGCAGCTTGGGGGGCCCGGAAGCTTTCTTT.

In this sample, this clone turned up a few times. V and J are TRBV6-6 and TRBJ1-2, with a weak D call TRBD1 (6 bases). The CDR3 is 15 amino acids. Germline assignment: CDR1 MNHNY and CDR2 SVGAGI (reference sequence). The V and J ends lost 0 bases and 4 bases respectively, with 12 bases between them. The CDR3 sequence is CASSYSDSLTYGYTF. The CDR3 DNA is TGTGCCAGCAGTTACTCGGACAGCTTAACCTATGGCTACACCTTC.

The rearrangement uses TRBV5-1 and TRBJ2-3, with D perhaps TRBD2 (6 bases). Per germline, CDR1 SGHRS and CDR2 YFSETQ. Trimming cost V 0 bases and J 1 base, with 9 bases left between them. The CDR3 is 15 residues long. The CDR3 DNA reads TGCGCCAGCAGCTTGGGAGCGGGTGGCACAGATACGCAGTATTTT. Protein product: CASSLGAGGTDTQYF.

This CDR3 reads CASSLRWGGRGEQFF. For the CDR3, the DNA is TGTGCCAGCAGCTTAAGGTGGGGGGGCCGAGGTGAGCAGTTCTTC. The chain carries TRBV7-2 and TRBJ2-1; D is perhaps TRBD2 (7 bases). CDR3 size: 15 residues. V was trimmed by 2 bases and J by 9 bases, leaving 17 bases between them. Germline CDR1 SGHTA, CDR2 FQGNSA.

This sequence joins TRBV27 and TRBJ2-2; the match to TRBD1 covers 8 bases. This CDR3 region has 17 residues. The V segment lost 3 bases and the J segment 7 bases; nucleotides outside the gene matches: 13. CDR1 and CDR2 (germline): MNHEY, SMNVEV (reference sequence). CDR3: CASSFRTGPGWVGELFF. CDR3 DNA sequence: TGTGCCAGCAGTTTCCGGACAGGGCCCGGCTGGGTCGGGGAGCTGTTTTTT.

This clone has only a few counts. The CDR3 bases are TGTGCCACCACGACTAGCGGCAACACAGATACGCAGTATTTT. Its translation: CATTTSGNTDTQYF. This rearrangement joins TRBV5-4 to TRBJ2-3; 9 positions agree with TRBD2. The CDR3 has 14 residues. Trimming took 9 bases from V and 2 from J; bases not matched to a gene: 7. Germline CDR1 is SGHNT and CDR2 is YYREEE (reference sequence).

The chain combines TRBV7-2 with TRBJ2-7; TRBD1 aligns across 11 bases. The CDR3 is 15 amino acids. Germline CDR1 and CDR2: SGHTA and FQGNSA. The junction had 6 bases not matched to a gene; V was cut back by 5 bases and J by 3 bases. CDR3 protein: CASSAQGQGGYEQYF. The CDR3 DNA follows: TGTGCCAGCAGCGCACAGGGACAGGGGGGCTACGAGCAGTACTTC. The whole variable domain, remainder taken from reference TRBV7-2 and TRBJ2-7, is GAGVSQSPSNKVTEKGKDVELRCDPISGHTALYWYRQSLGQGLEFLIYFQGNSAPDKSGLPSDRFSAERTGGSVSTLTIQRTQQEDSAVYLCASSAQGQGGYEQYFGPGTRLTVT.

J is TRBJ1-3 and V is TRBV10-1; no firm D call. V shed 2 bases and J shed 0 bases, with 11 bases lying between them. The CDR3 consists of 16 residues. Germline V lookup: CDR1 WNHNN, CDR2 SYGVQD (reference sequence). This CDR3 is CASSERPRSSGNTIYF. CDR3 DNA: TGCGCCAGCAGTGAGCGACCTAGAAGCTCTGGAAACACCATATATTTT.

This chain's CDR3 is CASSRDREETQYF. CDR3 DNA: TGTGCCAGCAGCCGGGACAGAGAGGAGACCCAGTACTTC. V gene TRBV11-2 combines with J gene TRBJ2-5; 7 positions match TRBD1. The CDR3 contains 13 residues. Per germline, CDR1 SGHAT and CDR2 FQNNGV. V shed 5 bases and J 5 bases; nucleotides not matched to a gene: 5.

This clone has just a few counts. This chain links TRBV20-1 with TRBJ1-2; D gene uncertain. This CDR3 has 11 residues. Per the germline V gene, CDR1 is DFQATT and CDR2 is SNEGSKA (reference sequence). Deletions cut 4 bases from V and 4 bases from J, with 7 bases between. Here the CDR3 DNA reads TGCAGTGCTAAAGGACTCTATGGCTACACCTTC. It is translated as CSAKGLYGYTF.

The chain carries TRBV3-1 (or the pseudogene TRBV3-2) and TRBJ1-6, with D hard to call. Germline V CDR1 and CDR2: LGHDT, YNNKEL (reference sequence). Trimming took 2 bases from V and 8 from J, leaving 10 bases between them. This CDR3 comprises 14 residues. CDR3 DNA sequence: TGTGCCAGCAGCCAACCATCTATGGATTCACCCCTCCACTTT. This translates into CASSQPSMDSPLHF.

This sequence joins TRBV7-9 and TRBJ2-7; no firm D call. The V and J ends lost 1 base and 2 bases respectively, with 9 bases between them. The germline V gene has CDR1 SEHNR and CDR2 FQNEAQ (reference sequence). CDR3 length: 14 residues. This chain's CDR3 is CASSLVQFPYEQYF. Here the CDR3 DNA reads TGTGCCAGCAGCTTAGTCCAGTTTCCCTACGAGCAGTACTTC. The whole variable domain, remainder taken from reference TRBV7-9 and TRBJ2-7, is DTGVSQNPRHKITKRGQNVTFRCDPISEHNRLYWYRQTLGQGPEFLTYFQNEAQLEKSRLLSDRFSAERPKGSFSTLEIQRTEQGDSAMYLCASSLVQFPYEQYFGPGTRLTVT.

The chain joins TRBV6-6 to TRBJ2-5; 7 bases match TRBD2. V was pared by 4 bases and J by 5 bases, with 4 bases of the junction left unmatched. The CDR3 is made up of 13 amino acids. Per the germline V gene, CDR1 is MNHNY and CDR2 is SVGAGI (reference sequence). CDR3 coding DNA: TGTGCCAGCAGTTCAGCGGGGACGGAGACCCAGTACTTC. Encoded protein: CASSSAGTETQYF.

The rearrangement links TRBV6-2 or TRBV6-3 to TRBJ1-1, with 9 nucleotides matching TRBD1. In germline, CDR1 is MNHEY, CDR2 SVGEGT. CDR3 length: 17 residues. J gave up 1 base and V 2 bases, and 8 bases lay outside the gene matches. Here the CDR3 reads CASSYTLGQGKNTEAFF. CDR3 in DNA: TGTGCCAGCAGTTACACCCTTGGACAGGGGAAGAACACTGAAGCTTTCTTT.

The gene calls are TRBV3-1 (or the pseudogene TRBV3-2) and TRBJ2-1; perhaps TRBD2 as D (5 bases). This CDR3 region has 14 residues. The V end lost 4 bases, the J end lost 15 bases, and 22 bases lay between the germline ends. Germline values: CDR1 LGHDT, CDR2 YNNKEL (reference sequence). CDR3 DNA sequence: TGTGCCAGCAGCCCATCGGCTAGCCACTCTCGGCGGTTCTTC. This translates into CASSPSASHSRRFF.

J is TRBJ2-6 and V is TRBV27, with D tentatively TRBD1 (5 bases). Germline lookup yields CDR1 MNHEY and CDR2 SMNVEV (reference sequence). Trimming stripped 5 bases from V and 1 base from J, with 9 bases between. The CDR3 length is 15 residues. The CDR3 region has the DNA TGTGCCAGCAGTGATCCAGGGTCTGGGGCCAACGTCCTGACTTTC. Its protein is CASSDPGSGANVLTF. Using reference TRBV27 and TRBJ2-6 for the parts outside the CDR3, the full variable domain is EAQVTQNPRYLITVTGKKLTVTCSQNMNHEYMSWYRQDPGLGLRQIYYSMNVEVTDKGDVPEGYKVSRKEKRNFPLILESPSPNQTSLYFCASSDPGSGANVLTFGAGSRLTVL.

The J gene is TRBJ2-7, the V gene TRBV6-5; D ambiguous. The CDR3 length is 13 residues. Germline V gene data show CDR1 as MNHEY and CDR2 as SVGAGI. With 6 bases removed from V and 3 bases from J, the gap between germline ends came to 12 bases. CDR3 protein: CASSPGFNYEQYF. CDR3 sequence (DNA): TGTGCCAGCAGCCCCGGTTTCAACTACGAGCAGTACTTC.

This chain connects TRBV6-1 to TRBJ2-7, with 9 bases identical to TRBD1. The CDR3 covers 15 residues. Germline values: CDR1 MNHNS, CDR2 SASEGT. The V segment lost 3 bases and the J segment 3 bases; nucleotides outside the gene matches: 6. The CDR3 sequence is CASSETRQGGYEQYF. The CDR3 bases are TGTGCCAGCAGTGAGACACGACAGGGGGGCTACGAGCAGTACTTC.

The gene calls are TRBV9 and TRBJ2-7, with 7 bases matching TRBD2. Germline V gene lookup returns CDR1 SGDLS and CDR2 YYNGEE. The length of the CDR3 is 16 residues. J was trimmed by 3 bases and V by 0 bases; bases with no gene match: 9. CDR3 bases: TGTGCCAGCAGCGTAGATCCGGGGGGAGGCCTCTACGAGCAGTACTTC. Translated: CASSVDPGGGLYEQYF.

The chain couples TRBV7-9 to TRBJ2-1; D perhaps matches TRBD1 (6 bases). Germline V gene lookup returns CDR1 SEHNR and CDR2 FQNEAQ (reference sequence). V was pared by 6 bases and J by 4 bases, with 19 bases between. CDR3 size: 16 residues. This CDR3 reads CASRLATGEVYNEQFF. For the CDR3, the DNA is TGTGCCAGCAGACTGGCGACAGGAGAGGTATACAATGAGCAGTTCTTC.

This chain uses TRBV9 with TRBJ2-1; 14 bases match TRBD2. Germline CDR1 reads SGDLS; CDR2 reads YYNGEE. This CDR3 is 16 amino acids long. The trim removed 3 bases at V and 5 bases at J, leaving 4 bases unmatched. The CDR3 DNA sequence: TGTGCCAGCAGCGCGACTAGCGGGAGGGGCGACAATGAGCAGTTCTTC. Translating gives CASSATSGRGDNEQFF. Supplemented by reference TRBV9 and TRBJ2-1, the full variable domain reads DSGVTQTPKHLITATGQRVTLRCSPRSGDLSVYWYQQSLDQGLQFLIQYYNGEERAKGNILERFSAQQFPDLHSELNLSSLELGDSALYFCASSATSGRGDNEQFFGPGTRLTVL.